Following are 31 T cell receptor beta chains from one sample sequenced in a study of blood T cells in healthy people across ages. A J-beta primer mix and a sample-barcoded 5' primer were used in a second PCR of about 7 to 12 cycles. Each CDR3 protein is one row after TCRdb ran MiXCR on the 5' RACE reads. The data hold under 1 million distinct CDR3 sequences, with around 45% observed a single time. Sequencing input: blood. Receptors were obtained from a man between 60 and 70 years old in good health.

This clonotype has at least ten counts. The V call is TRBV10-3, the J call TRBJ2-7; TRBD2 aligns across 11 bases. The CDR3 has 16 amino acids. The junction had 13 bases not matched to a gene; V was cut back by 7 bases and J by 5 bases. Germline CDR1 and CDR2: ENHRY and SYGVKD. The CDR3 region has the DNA TGTGCCATCAAAAGAGGCATAGCGGGGGGGCCCAACGAGCAGTACTTC. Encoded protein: CAIKRGIAGGPNEQYF.

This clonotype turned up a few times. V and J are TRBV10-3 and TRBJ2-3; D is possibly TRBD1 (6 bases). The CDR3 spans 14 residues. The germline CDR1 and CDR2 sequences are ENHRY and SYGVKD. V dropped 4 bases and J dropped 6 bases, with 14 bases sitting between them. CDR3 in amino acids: CAISGADRTDTQYF. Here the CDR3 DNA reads TGTGCCATCAGTGGCGCCGACAGGACGGATACGCAGTATTTT.

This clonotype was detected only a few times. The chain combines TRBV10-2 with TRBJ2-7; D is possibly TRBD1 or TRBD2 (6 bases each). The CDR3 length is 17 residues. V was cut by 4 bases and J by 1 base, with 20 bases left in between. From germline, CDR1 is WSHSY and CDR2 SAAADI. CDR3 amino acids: CASSGLGRDITSYEQYF. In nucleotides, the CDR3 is TGCGCCAGCAGTGGATTGGGGCGGGACATCACTTCCTACGAGCAGTACTTC.

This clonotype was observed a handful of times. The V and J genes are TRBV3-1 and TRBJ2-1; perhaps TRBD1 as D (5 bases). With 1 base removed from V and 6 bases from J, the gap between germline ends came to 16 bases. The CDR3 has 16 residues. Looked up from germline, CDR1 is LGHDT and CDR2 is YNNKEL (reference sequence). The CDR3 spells CASSQGGPARVNEQFF. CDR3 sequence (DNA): TGTGCCAGCAGCCAAGGGGGCCCCGCCCGCGTCAATGAGCAGTTCTTC.

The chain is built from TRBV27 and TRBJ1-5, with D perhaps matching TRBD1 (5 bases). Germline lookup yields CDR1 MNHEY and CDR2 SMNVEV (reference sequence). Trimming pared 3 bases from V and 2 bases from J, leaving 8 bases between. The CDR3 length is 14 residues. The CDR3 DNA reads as TGTGCCAGCAGTTTGTCACAGGGCAATCAGCCCCAGCATTTT. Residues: CASSLSQGNQPQHF.

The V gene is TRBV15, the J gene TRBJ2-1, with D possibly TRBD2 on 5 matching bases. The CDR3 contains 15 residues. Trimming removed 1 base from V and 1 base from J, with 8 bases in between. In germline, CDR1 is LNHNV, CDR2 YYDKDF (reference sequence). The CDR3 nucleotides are TGTGCCACCAGCAGAGCCCGGGGATCCTACAATGAGCAGTTCTTC. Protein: CATSRARGSYNEQFF.

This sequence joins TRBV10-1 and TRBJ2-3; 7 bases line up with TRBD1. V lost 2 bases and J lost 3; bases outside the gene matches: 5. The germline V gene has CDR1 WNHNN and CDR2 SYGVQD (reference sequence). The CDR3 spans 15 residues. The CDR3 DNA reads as TGCGCCAGCAGTGAGGAGGGGGCGCGTACAGATACGCAGTATTTT. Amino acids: CASSEEGARTDTQYF.

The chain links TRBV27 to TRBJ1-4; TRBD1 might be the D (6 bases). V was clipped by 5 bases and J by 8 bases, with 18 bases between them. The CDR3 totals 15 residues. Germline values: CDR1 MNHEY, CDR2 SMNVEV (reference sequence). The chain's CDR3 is CASSQQGVTPEKLFF. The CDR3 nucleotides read TGTGCCAGCAGTCAACAGGGCGTAACCCCCGAAAAACTGTTTTTT.

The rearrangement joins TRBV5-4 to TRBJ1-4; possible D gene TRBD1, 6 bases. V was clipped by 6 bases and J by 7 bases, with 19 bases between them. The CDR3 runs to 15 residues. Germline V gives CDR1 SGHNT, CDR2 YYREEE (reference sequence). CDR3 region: CASTRGGAEGEKLFF. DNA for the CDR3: TGTGCCAGCACCCGAGGGGGTGCGGAGGGTGAAAAACTGTTTTTT. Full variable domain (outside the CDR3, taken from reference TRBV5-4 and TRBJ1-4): ETGVTQSPTHLIKTRGQQVTLRCSSQSGHNTVSWYQQALGQGPQFIFQYYREEENGRGNFPPRFSGLQFPNYSSELNVNALELDDSALYLCASTRGGAEGEKLFFGSGTQLSVL.

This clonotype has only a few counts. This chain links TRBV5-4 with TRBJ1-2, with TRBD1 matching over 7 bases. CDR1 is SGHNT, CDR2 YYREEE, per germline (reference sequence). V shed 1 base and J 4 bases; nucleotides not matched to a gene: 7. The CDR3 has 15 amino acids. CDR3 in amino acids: CASSLSGGGIYGYTF. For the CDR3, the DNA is TGTGCCAGCAGCTTGTCAGGGGGAGGTATCTATGGCTACACCTTC.

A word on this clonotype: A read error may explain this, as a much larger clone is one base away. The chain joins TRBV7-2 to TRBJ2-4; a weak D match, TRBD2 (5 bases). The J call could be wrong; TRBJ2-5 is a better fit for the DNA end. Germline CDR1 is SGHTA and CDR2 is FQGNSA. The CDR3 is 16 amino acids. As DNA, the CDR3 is TGTGCCAGCGGCCCTGGATTGGGCGGGCAGCAAGAGACCCAGTACTTC. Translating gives CASGPGLGGQQETQYF.

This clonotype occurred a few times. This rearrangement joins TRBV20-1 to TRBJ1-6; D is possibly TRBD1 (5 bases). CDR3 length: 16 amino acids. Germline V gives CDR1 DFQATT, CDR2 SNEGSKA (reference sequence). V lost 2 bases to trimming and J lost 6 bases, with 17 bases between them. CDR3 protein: CSARPGRSFGNSPLHF. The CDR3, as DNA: TGCAGTGCTAGACCGGGACGGTCTTTTGGTAATTCACCCCTCCACTTT.

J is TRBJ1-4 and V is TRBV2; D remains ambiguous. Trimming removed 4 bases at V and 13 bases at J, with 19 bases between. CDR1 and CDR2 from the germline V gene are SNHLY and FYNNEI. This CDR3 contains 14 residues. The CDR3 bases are TGTGCCAGCAGTGCCGCGGGAGGCCCCATGAGACTGTTTTTT. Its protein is CASSAAGGPMRLFF.

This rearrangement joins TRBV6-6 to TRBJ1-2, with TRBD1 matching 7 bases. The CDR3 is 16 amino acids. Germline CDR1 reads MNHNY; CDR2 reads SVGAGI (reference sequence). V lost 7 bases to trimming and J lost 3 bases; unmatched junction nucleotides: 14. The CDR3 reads CASTRDSGGPYYGYTF. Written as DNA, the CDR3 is TGTGCCAGCACCCGGGACAGCGGGGGGCCTTACTATGGCTACACCTTC.

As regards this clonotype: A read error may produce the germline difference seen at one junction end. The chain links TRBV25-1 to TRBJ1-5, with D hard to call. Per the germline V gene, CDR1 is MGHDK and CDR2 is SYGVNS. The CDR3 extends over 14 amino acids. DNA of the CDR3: TGTGCCAACAGTGAATCTGGGTTTTTTCAGCCCCAGCATTTT. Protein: CANSESGFFQPQHF.

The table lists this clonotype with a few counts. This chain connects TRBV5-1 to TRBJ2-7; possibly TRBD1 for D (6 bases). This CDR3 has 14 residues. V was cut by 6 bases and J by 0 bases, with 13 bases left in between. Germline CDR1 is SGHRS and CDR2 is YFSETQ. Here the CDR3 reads CASKTGFSSYEQYF. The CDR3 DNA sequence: TGCGCCAGCAAGACAGGCTTCAGCTCCTACGAGCAGTACTTC.

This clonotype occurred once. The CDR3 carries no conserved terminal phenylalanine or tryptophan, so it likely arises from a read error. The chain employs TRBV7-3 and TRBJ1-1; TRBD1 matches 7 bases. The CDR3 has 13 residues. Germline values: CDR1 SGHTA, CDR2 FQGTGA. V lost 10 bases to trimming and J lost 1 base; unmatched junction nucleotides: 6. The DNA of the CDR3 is TGTGCCACCAAAGAGGGGGCGAACACTGAAGCTTTCTCT. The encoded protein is CATKEGANTEAFS.

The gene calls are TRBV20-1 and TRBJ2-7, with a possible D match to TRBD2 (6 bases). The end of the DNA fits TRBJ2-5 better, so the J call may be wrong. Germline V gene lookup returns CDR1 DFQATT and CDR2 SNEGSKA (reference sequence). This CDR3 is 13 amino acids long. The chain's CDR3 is CSASLAGLETQYF. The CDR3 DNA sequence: TGCAGTGCTAGTTTGGCGGGGTTAGAGACCCAGTACTTC.

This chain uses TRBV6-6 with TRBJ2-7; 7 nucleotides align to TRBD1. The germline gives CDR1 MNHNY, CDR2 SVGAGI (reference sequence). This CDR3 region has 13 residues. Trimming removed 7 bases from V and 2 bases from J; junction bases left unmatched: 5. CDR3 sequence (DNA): TGTGCCAGCAACATAGGGACAGCCTACGAGCAGTACTTC. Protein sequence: CASNIGTAYEQYF.

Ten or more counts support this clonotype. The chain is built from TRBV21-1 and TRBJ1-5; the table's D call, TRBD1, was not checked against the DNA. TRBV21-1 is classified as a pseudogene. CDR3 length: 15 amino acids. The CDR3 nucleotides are TGTGCCAGCAGCAAATGGTCGGGGGGTTGGCAGCCCCAGCATTTT. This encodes CASSKWSGGWQPQHF.

CDR3: CATSRPGAEKYGYTF. The CDR3 DNA sequence: TGTGCCACCAGCAGACCAGGGGCAGAGAAATATGGCTACACCTTC. The J gene is TRBJ1-2, the V gene TRBV15, with a tentative D call TRBD1 (6 bases). CDR1 is LNHNV, CDR2 YYDKDF, per germline (reference sequence). Trimming removed 2 bases at V and 5 bases at J, with 15 bases between. CDR3 length: 15 residues.

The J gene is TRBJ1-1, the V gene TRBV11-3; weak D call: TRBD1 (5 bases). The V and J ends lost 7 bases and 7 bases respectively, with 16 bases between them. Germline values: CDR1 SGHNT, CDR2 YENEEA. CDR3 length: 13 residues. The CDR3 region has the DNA TGTGCCAGCACCCCCCGGACAAGGGGTGAAGCTTTCTTT. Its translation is CASTPRTRGEAFF.

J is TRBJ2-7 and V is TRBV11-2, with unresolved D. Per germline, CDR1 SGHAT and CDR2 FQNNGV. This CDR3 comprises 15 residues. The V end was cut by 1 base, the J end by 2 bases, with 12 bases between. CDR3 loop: CASSLGAAPAYEQYF. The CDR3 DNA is TGTGCCAGCAGCTTAGGGGCGGCACCTGCCTACGAGCAGTACTTC.

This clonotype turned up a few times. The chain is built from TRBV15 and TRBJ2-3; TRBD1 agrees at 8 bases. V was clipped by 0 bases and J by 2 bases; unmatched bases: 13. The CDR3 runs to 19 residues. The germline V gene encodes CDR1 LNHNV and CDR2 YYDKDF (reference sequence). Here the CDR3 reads CATSRDLNAATGDTDTQYF. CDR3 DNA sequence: TGTGCCACCAGCAGAGACCTCAATGCGGCGACAGGGGACACAGATACGCAGTATTTT. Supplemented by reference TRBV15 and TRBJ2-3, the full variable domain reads DAMVIQNPRYQVTQFGKPVTLSCSQTLNHNVMYWYQQKSSQAPKLLFHYYDKDFNNEADTPDNFQSRRPNTSFCFLDIRSPGLGDTAMYLCATSRDLNAATGDTDTQYFGPGTRLTVL.

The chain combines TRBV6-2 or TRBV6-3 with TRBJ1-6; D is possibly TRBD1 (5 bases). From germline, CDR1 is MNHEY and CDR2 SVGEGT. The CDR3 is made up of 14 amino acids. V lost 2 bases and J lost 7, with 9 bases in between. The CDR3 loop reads CASSYQGRNSPLHF. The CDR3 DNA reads TGTGCCAGCAGTTACCAGGGTAGGAATTCACCCCTCCACTTT.

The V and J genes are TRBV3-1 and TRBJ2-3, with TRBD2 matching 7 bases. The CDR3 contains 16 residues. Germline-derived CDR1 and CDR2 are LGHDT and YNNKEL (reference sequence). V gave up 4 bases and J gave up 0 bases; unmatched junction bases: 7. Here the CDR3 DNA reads TGTGCCAGCAGCCTCCTGAGCGGGGTTAGCACAGATACGCAGTATTTT. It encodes CASSLLSGVSTDTQYF.

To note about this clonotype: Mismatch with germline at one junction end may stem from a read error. CDR3: CSSSPEDGLKTQFF. DNA of the CDR3: TGTTCCAGCAGCCCCGAGGACGGCCTTAAGACCCAGTTCTTC. The chain joins TRBV13 to TRBJ2-1; the D is unclear. This CDR3 comprises 14 residues. Germline V lookup: CDR1 PRHDT, CDR2 FYEKMQ (reference sequence).

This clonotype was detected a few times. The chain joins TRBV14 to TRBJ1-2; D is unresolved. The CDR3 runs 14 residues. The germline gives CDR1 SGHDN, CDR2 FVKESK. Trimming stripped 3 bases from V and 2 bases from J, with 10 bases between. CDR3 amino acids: CASSQEGPNYGYTF. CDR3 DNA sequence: TGTGCCAGCAGCCAGGAGGGTCCCAACTATGGCTACACCTTC. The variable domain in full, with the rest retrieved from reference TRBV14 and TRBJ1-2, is EAGVTQFPSHSVIEKGQTVTLRCDPISGHDNLYWYRRVMGKEIKFLLHFVKESKQDESGMPNNRFLAERTGGTYSTLKVQPAELEDSGVYFCASSQEGPNYGYTFGSGTRLTVV.

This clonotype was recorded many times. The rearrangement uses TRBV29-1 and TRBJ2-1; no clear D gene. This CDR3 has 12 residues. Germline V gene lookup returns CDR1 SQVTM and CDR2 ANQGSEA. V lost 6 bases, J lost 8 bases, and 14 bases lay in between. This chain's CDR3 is CSVTTITDEQFF. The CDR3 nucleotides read TGCAGCGTCACGACCATCACCGATGAGCAGTTCTTC.

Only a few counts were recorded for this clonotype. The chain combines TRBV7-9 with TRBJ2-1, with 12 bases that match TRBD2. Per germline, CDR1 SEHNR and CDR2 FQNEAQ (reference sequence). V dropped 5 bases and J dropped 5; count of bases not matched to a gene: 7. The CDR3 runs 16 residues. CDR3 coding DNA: TGTGCCAGCAGCCCGACTAGCGGGGGTCGAAACAATGAGCAGTTCTTC. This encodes CASSPTSGGRNNEQFF.

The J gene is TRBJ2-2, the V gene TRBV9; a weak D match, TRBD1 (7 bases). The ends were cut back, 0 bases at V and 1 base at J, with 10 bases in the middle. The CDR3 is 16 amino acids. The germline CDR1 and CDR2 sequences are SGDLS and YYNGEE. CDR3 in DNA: TGTGCCAGCAGCGTAGGTCAGGGGGGGAACACCGGGGAGCTGTTTTTT. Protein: CASSVGQGGNTGELFF. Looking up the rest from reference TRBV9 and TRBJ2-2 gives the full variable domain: DSGVTQTPKHLITATGQRVTLRCSPRSGDLSVYWYQQSLDQGLQFLIQYYNGEERAKGNILERFSAQQFPDLHSELNLSSLELGDSALYFCASSVGQGGNTGELFFGEGSRLTVL.